The 5 T cell receptor beta chains in this list originate from one sample, sequenced in a study of CXCR3-negative and CXCR3-positive naive CD8 T cells. Whole-study results and caveats: Naive cells with CXCR3 showed TRB CDR3s that were more hydrophobic than those in CXCR3-negative naive cells.

cDNA libraries for TRB were generated by 5' RACE incorporating UMI labels. TCRdb reprocessed the 5' RACE reads and reports one entry per CDR3 protein, with no DNA. The sample is made up of approximately 8,400 distinct CDR3 sequences, and the top ten hold about 2% of it. Their specific antigens are unknown. The sequenced material came from naive CXCR3+ CD8+ T cells from blood. Subset reported: CD45RO-CCR7+CD27+CD95- naive CD8+ T cells expressing CXCR3 (TNR3+). Source of these receptors: a human donor in good health. Some clones in this sample may be carry-over from other donors' samples.

The V call is TRBV10-3, the J call TRBJ2-4; with no DNA, the TCRdb D assignment of TRBD2 cannot be verified. The CDR3 is made up of 18 amino acids. The germline gives CDR1 ENHRY, CDR2 SYGVKD. CDR3 in amino acids: CAISETSSSNSAKNIQYF.

This clonotype is medium-sized by frequency. The chain joins TRBV4-3 to TRBJ2-1. Germline CDR1 and CDR2: LGHNA and YSLEER. The CDR3 runs 15 residues. This CDR3 reads CASSQVWGPYNEQFF.

This clonotype is called medium-sized based on its frequency. J is TRBJ2-6 and V is TRBV29-1; no DNA is available, so the TRBD1 call from TCRdb remains unchecked. CDR3 length: 14 residues. The V gene's germline CDR1 is SQVTM and CDR2 ANQGSEA. The CDR3 sequence is CSVYGQTGANVLTF.

This chain uses TRBV29-1 with TRBJ2-6. CDR3 length: 16 amino acids. CDR1 and CDR2 (germline): SQVTM, ANQGSEA. This CDR3 reads CSVSGELSSGANVLTF.

This clonotype registers medium-sized by frequency. This chain uses TRBV7-9 with TRBJ2-1. Germline assignment: CDR1 SEHNR and CDR2 FQNEAQ (reference sequence). CDR3 length: 13 amino acids. CDR3 in amino acids: CASSFETWDEQFF.